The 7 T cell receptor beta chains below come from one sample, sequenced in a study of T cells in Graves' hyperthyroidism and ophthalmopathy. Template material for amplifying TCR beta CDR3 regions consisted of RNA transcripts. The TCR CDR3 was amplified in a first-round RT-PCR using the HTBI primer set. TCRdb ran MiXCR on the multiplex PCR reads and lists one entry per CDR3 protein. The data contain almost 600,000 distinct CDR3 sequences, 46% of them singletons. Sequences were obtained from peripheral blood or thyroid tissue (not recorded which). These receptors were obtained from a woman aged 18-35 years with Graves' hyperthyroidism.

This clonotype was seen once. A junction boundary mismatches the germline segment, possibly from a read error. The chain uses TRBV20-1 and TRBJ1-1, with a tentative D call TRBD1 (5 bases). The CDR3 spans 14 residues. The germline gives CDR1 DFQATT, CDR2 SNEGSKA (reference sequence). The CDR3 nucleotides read TGCAGTGCTAGCCGGGGGAACATGAACGCTGAAGCTTTCTTT. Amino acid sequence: CSASRGNMNAEAFF.

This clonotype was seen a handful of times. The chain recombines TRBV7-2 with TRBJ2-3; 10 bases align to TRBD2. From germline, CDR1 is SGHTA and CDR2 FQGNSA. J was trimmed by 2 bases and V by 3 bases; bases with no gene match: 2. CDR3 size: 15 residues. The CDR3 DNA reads TGTGCCAGCAGCTTTAGCGGGAGGATCACAGATACGCAGTATTTT. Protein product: CASSFSGRITDTQYF.

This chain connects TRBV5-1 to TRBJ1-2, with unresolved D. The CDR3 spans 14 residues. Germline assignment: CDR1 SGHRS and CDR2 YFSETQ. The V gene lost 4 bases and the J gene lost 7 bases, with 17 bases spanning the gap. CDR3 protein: CASSALAGDFGYTF. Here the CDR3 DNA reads TGCGCCAGCAGCGCGCTAGCGGGAGACTTTGGCTACACCTTC.

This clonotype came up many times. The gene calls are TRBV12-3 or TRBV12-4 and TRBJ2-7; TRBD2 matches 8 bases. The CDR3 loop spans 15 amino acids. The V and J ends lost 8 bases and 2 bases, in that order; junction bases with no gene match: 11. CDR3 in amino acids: CASSYRGLVTYEQYF. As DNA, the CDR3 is TGTGCCAGCTCCTACCGGGGACTAGTGACCTACGAGCAGTACTTC.

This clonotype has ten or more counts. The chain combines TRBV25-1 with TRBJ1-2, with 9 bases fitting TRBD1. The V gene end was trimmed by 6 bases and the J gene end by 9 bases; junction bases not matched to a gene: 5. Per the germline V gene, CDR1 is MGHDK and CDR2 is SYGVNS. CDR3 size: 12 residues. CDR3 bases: TGTGCCAGCAGGGGGACAGGGATAAGCTACACCTTC. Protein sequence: CASRGTGISYTF.

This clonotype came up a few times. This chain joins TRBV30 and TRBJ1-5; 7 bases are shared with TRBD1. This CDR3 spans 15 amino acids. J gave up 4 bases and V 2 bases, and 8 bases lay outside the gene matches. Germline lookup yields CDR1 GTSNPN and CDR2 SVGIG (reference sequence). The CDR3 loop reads CAWSTGDSPNQPQHF. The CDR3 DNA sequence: TGTGCCTGGAGTACCGGGGACAGCCCGAATCAGCCCCAGCATTTT.

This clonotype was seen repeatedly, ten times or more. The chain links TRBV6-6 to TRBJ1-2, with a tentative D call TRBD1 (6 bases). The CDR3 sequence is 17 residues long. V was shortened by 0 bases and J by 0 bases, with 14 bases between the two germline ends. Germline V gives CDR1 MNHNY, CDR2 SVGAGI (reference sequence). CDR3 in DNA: TGTGCCAGCAGTTACTCGCGAGGGGGAAGGGCTAACTATGGCTACACCTTC. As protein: CASSYSRGGRANYGYTF.